One sample yielded the 30 T cell receptor beta chains listed below, sequenced in a study of spatial heterogeneity in lung cancer. Each CDR3 protein gets one entry after TCRdb re-called the 5' RACE reads with MiXCR. The table records over 25,000 distinct CDR3 sequences, about 6.6% of them present only once. Study findings and constraints: Counts that tracked tumor mutation counts were those of expanded intratumoral alpha and beta TCRs.

Antigens of these TCRs are unknown. Time point noted: sample taken at primary tumor resection. The starting material was lung tumor tissue, obtained at surgery. All receptors derive from a male donor with early-stage non-small cell lung cancer.

In this sample, this clonotype turned up many times. This rearrangement joins TRBV10-3 to TRBJ2-1; D unclear. CDR1 is ENHRY, CDR2 SYGVKD, per germline. The CDR3 consists of 13 residues. V lost 6 bases to trimming and J lost 7 bases, with 13 bases between them. The DNA of the CDR3 is TGTGCCATCAGCTCCGGGCCACCAAATGAGCAGTTCTTC. Translating it yields CAISSGPPNEQFF.

This clonotype was detected many times. The chain links TRBV5-1 to TRBJ2-7; D may be TRBD1 or TRBD2 (6 bases each). The CDR3 has 15 amino acids. V lost 1 base to trimming and J lost 6 bases, with 17 bases between them. Looked up from germline, CDR1 is SGHRS and CDR2 is YFSETQ. The CDR3 sequence: CASSLMKGGPGEQYF. The CDR3 nucleotides read TGCGCCAGCAGCTTGATGAAGGGGGGACCCGGCGAGCAGTACTTC.

V is TRBV29-1 and J is TRBJ2-5; D is perhaps TRBD1 (5 bases). V lost 1 base, J lost 4 bases, and 10 bases lay in between. The CDR3 is 13 residues long. Germline lookup yields CDR1 SQVTM and CDR2 ANQGSEA. DNA of the CDR3: TGCAGCGTTGAAGCGGCAGGGCCAGAGACCCAGTACTTC. Translated, it gives CSVEAAGPETQYF.

V gene TRBV5-5 combines with J gene TRBJ2-1; D may be TRBD1 (6 bases). CDR1 is SGHKS and CDR2 is YYEKEE in the germline V gene (reference sequence). Trimming removed 4 bases from V and 0 bases from J, with 8 bases in between. The CDR3 sequence is 14 residues long. The CDR3 DNA reads as TGTGCCAGCAGCGTGGGGGCCTCCTACAATGAGCAGTTCTTC. It codes for CASSVGASYNEQFF.

In its sample, this clonotype was seen many times. V gene TRBV28 combines with J gene TRBJ2-3, with D perhaps matching TRBD1 (6 bases). With 6 bases removed from V and 7 bases from J, the gap between germline ends came to 17 bases. This CDR3 is 14 amino acids long. The germline V gene has CDR1 MDHEN and CDR2 SYDVKM. For the CDR3, the DNA is TGTGCCAGCAGGGTGGGGGCAGGGCCACATACGCAGTATTTT. Its translation: CASRVGAGPHTQYF.

This clonotype was seen many times. The chain recombines TRBV6-5 with TRBJ2-6; 9 bases are a match to TRBD1. There are 20 residues in the CDR3. With V trimmed by 3 bases and J by 1 base, 13 bases remained unmatched. Germline lookup yields CDR1 MNHEY and CDR2 SVGAGI. As DNA, the CDR3 is TGTGCCAGCAGTTATAGGTGGGGGACAGGGAGTTTATCTGGGGCCAACGTCCTGACTTTC. As protein: CASSYRWGTGSLSGANVLTF.

This clonotype has ten or more counts. This CDR3 reads CSARDEGTNTEAFF. CDR3 DNA sequence: TGCAGTGCTAGAGATGAGGGGACAAACACTGAAGCTTTCTTT. The V and J genes are TRBV20-1 and TRBJ1-1; D might be TRBD1 (6 bases). Germline lookup yields CDR1 DFQATT and CDR2 SNEGSKA (reference sequence). V lost 0 bases and J lost 2, with 10 bases in between. The CDR3 consists of 14 residues.

This clonotype came up many times. This chain links TRBV7-2 with TRBJ1-6; 7 bases are a match to TRBD1. CDR1 and CDR2 from the germline V gene are SGHTA and FQGNSA. Unmatched junction bases numbered 6, after V lost 5 bases and J lost 8 bases. This CDR3 comprises 14 residues. The CDR3 spells CASSLDRSYSPLHF. The CDR3 DNA reads as TGTGCCAGCAGCCTGGACAGGTCTTATTCACCCCTCCACTTT.

V gene TRBV29-1 combines with J gene TRBJ2-3; D unresolved. Germline CDR1 SQVTM, CDR2 ANQGSEA. V lost 8 bases to trimming and J lost 1 base, with 13 bases between them. CDR3 size: 13 residues. The CDR3 region has the DNA TGCAGCCACGGAGAGCAGGGCACAGATACGCAGTATTTT. It encodes CSHGEQGTDTQYF.

This clonotype turned up a few times. The chain joins TRBV7-6 to TRBJ2-1; 14 positions match TRBD2. The germline CDR1 and CDR2 sequences are SGHVS and FNYEAQ. The CDR3 length is 16 residues. J gave up 9 bases and V 3 bases, and 7 bases lay outside the gene matches. The CDR3 DNA reads TGTGCCAGCAGCTTGACTAGCGGGGGGGAAGGGATTGAGCAGTTCTTC. It is translated as CASSLTSGGEGIEQFF.

This clonotype was seen at least ten times. The chain is built from TRBV4-2 and TRBJ1-2; weak D call: TRBD1 (5 bases). Germline CDR1 and CDR2: LGHNA and YNFKEQ. This CDR3 is built from 14 residues. Trimming took off 0 bases at V and 7 bases at J, with 12 bases between the two ends. CDR3 protein: CASSQEQGLGGYTF. In DNA form, the CDR3 reads TGTGCCAGCAGCCAAGAGCAGGGTTTAGGTGGCTACACCTTC.

At least ten counts were recorded for this clonotype. The genes are TRBV6-5 and TRBJ2-1; a weak D match, TRBD1 (5 bases). The CDR3 is 13 residues long. In germline, CDR1 is MNHEY, CDR2 SVGAGI. The V and J ends lost 1 base and 9 bases respectively, with 10 bases between them. The CDR3 protein is CASSYFQGAEQFF. Here the CDR3 DNA reads TGTGCCAGCAGTTACTTTCAGGGTGCTGAGCAGTTCTTC.

This clonotype was found a few times. CDR3 bases: TGTGCCAGCAGTCTGATAACACGGAACACTGAAGCTTTCTTT. It specifies CASSLITRNTEAFF. V and J are TRBV28 and TRBJ1-1; D unclear. This CDR3 has 14 residues. Trimming stripped 5 bases from V and 1 base from J, with 11 bases between. From germline, CDR1 is MDHEN and CDR2 SYDVKM.

In its sample, this clonotype was seen many times. V gene TRBV15 combines with J gene TRBJ2-5; the D gene is possibly TRBD2 (6 bases). V lost 1 base to trimming and J lost 4 bases, with 16 bases between them. Germline CDR1 LNHNV, CDR2 YYDKDF (reference sequence). The length of the CDR3 is 16 residues. CDR3 in amino acids: CATSRGVSGGSETQYF. The CDR3 coding sequence is TGTGCCACCAGCAGAGGGGTTAGCGGTGGCTCAGAGACCCAGTACTTC.

This clonotype was detected ten times or more. The chain has TRBV20-1 and TRBJ1-1; 9 positions agree with TRBD1. The CDR3 contains 12 residues. CDR1 DFQATT and CDR2 SNEGSKA come from the germline V gene (reference sequence). J was trimmed by 4 bases and V by 3 bases; bases with no gene match: 0. DNA for the CDR3: TGCAGTGCTAGGACAGGGGGCACTGAAGCTTTCTTT. Encoded protein: CSARTGGTEAFF.

This clonotype was detected many times. The V and J genes are TRBV29-1 and TRBJ2-7; TRBD1 matches 9 bases. The CDR3 loop spans 14 amino acids. Germline loops: CDR1 SQVTM, CDR2 ANQGSEA. V lost 6 bases and J lost 1; bases outside the gene matches: 7. The CDR3: CSVAGTGISYEQYF. The CDR3 nucleotides are TGCAGCGTAGCCGGGACAGGGATTTCCTACGAGCAGTACTTC.

This clonotype occurred a few times. This chain connects TRBV6-2 or TRBV6-3 to TRBJ1-2; D is ambiguous. V was pared by 2 bases and J by 4 bases, with 11 bases between. The CDR3 totals 14 residues. The V gene's germline CDR1 is MNHEY and CDR2 SVGEGT. CDR3 sequence: CASSYGLWSYGYTF. CDR3 in DNA: TGTGCCAGCAGTTACGGACTGTGGAGCTATGGCTACACCTTC.

This clonotype has ten or more counts. The genes are TRBV27 and TRBJ2-3; possible D gene TRBD2, 5 bases. Germline V gene lookup returns CDR1 MNHEY and CDR2 SMNVEV (reference sequence). This CDR3 region has 13 residues. V gave up 6 bases and J gave up 4 bases, with 11 bases separating them. The DNA of the CDR3 is TGTGCCAGCAGCCGGGGTTCGCCAGATACGCAGTATTTT. Its protein is CASSRGSPDTQYF.

This clonotype has at least ten counts. CDR3 in DNA: TGTGCCAGCAGTTTCCAACGGGCGGATGGCTACACCTTC. This translates into CASSFQRADGYTF. V is TRBV12-3 or TRBV12-4 and J is TRBJ1-2, with D hard to call. This CDR3 has 13 amino acids. V lost 3 bases and J lost 6, with 11 bases in between.

This clonotype appeared a few times. The rearrangement joins TRBV12-3 or TRBV12-4 to TRBJ1-5, with D perhaps TRBD1 (5 bases). The CDR3 is made up of 12 amino acids. Trimming cost V 7 bases and J 7 bases, with 11 bases left between them. The CDR3 region has the DNA TGTGCCAGCAACCGGGGGAAGCAGCCCCAGCATTTT. It translates to CASNRGKQPQHF.

This clonotype was counted at least ten times. The V call is TRBV7-2, the J call TRBJ2-2; D is uncertain. Germline CDR1 is SGHTA and CDR2 is FQGNSA. Trimming left V 4 bases short and J 1 base short, with 7 bases between. This CDR3 contains 14 residues. The CDR3 sequence is CASSSDGNTGELFF. Written as DNA, the CDR3 is TGTGCCAGCAGCTCGGACGGGAACACCGGGGAGCTGTTTTTT.

This clonotype was seen many times. This chain joins TRBV4-3 and TRBJ1-1, with D unclear. From germline, CDR1 is LGHNA and CDR2 YSLEER. V was cut by 4 bases and J by 0 bases, with 9 bases left in between. The CDR3 covers 14 residues. CDR3 DNA sequence: TGCGCCAGCAGCCCCAGCCTTATGAACACTGAAGCTTTCTTT. Its protein product is CASSPSLMNTEAFF.

A few counts support this clonotype. The chain joins TRBV24-1 to TRBJ2-1; D remains ambiguous. This CDR3 comprises 15 residues. Trimming shortened V by 1 base and J by 9 bases, and 15 bases separated the two germline ends. CDR1 is KGHDR, CDR2 SFDVKD, per germline. CDR3 sequence (DNA): TGTGCCACCAGTGATTTAGTCGCTAGTATGGCTGAGCAGTTCTTC. Protein: CATSDLVASMAEQFF.

The chain has TRBV5-1 and TRBJ2-2, with unresolved D. This CDR3 has 15 amino acids. From germline, CDR1 is SGHRS and CDR2 YFSETQ. V was shortened by 0 bases and J by 1 base, with 7 bases between the two germline ends. CDR3 coding DNA: TGCGCCAGCAGCTTGGGCAACTGGAACACCGGGGAGCTGTTTTTT. Translated, it gives CASSLGNWNTGELFF. Full variable domain (missing parts from reference TRBV5-1 and TRBJ2-2): KAGVTQTPRYLIKTRGQQVTLSCSPISGHRSVSWYQQTPGQGLQFLFEYFSETQRNKGNFPGRFSGRQFSNSRSEMNVSTLELGDSALYLCASSLGNWNTGELFFGEGSRLTVL.

There are a few counts of this clonotype. The chain recombines TRBV5-1 with TRBJ1-1; the match to TRBD1 covers 11 bases. Trimming took 6 bases from V and 3 from J; bases not matched to a gene: 13. This CDR3 contains 17 residues. Germline CDR1 SGHRS, CDR2 YFSETQ. CDR3 sequence: CASTKRGQGDLHTEAFF. Written as DNA, the CDR3 is TGCGCCAGCACGAAGAGGGGACAGGGGGATCTTCACACTGAAGCTTTCTTT.

This clonotype came up a few times. The rearrangement joins TRBV2 to TRBJ2-7, with 7 bases that match TRBD2. V lost 2 bases, J lost 2 bases, and 6 bases stayed unmatched. The CDR3 consists of 15 residues. Germline values: CDR1 SNHLY, CDR2 FYNNEI. The CDR3 region is CASSEQGGGPYEQYF. The DNA for the CDR3 is TGTGCCAGCAGTGAACAGGGCGGGGGTCCCTACGAGCAGTACTTC.

V and J are TRBV6-1 and TRBJ2-1, with D unresolved. There are 13 residues in the CDR3. V shed 3 bases and J shed 6 bases, with 9 bases lying between them. The V gene's germline CDR1 is MNHNS and CDR2 SASEGT. The chain's CDR3 is CASSEHLLNEQFF. For the CDR3, the DNA is TGTGCCAGCAGTGAGCACCTCCTCAATGAGCAGTTCTTC.

This clonotype has just a few counts. The J gene is TRBJ2-7, the V gene TRBV7-9; D perhaps matches TRBD1 (6 bases). This CDR3 has 13 residues. With 4 bases removed from V and 2 bases from J, the gap between germline ends came to 9 bases. Germline V lookup: CDR1 SEHNR, CDR2 FQNEAQ (reference sequence). The CDR3 bases are TGTGCCAGCAGCTCGACAGGTCCCTACGAGCAGTACTTC. This codes for CASSSTGPYEQYF.

The J gene is TRBJ2-7, the V gene TRBV12-3 or TRBV12-4; D is uncertain. This CDR3 is built from 15 residues. V dropped 3 bases and J dropped 1 base, with 13 bases sitting between them. CDR3 bases: TGTGCCAGCAGTTTGACCTCCGACGGATCCTACGAGCAGTACTTC. Amino acid sequence: CASSLTSDGSYEQYF.

This clonotype showed up many times. The gene calls are TRBV29-1 and TRBJ2-1, with a possible D match to TRBD2 (6 bases). The ends were cut back, 7 bases at V and 4 bases at J, with 11 bases in the middle. From germline, CDR1 is SQVTM and CDR2 ANQGSEA. The CDR3 length is 12 residues. CDR3 nucleotides: TGCAGCGGGGGGGTTACGTACAATGAGCAGTTCTTC. Amino acid sequence: CSGGVTYNEQFF.